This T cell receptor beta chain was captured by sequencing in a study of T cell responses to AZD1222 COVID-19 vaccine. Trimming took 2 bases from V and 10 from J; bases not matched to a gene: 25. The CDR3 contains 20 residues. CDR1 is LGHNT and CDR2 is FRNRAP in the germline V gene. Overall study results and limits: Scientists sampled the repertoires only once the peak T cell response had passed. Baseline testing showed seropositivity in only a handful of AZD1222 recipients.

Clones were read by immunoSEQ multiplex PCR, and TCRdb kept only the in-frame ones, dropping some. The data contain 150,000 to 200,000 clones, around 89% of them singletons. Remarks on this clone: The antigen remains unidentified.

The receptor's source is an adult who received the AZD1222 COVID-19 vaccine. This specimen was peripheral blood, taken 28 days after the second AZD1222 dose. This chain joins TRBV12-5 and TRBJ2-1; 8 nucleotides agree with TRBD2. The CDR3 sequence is CASGLSGLSQAGGPFGEQFF. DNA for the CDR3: TGTGCTAGTGGTTTGTCTGGACTGAGTCAGGCGGGAGGACCCTTCGGCGAGCAGTTCTTC.